A selection of T cell receptor beta chains follows, all from one sample in a study of blood T cell repertoires in COVID-19. The data were produced by immunoSEQ multiplex PCR, yet TCRdb's version contains in-frame clones alone and is incomplete. This sample has about 150,000 clones; around 83% occur once, and the top ten carry almost 6%. The specimen sequenced was PBMCs or T cells enriched from blood (not recorded which). The receptors originated from a woman between 45 and 65 years old who had been exposed to COVID-19. CDR3s include the opening cysteine and the closing phenylalanine or tryptophan. Each record gives: D gene, V gene, J gene, CDR3 protein. The D gene is left open where the match is weak.

TRBD2	TRBV27	TRBJ2-5	CASSLETSGGETQYF
-	TRBV2	TRBJ1-1	CASRWGQQNTEAFF
TRBD1	TRBV5-1	TRBJ2-1	CASSLVLTGGVEQFF
TRBD2	TRBV14	TRBJ2-1	CASSQELPGLARREQFF
-	TRBV27	TRBJ1-5	CASSGGGGGPRSSHQPQHF
-	TRBV9	TRBJ2-1	CASSVGGGDNNEQFF
-	TRBV4-1	TRBJ1-1	CASSQDRAGATNTEAFF
-	TRBV28	TRBJ2-7	CASYPVRGVGAGEQYF
-	TRBV6-5	TRBJ2-1	CASSYSSGYEQFF
TRBD2	TRBV3-1/TRBV3-2	TRBJ2-7	CASSRQSLGAGGFHNPSYEQYF
TRBD1	TRBV18	TRBJ1-6	CASSPGAGTGFNSPLHF
-	TRBV9	TRBJ2-2	CASSGLRGTGELFF
TRBD1	TRBV5-1	TRBJ1-6	CASSWGQGSPLHF
TRBD1	TRBV5-1	TRBJ2-7	CASSLEGQAEQYF
-	TRBV11-2	TRBJ1-1	CASSPLTEAFF
TRBD2	TRBV6-2/TRBV6-3	TRBJ2-1	CASSYSGGSSYNEQFF